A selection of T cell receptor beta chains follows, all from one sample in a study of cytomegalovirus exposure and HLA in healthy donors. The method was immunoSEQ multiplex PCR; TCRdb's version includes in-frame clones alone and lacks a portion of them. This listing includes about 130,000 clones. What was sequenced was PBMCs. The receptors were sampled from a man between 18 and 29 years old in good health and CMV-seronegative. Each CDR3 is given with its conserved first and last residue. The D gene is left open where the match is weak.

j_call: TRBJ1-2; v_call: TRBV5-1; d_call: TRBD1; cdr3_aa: CASSHAGTEFYGYTF; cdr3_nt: TGCGCCAGCAGTCACGCCGGGACAGAATTCTATGGCTACACCTTC
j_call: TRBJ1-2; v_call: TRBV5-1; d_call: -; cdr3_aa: CASSLVAEPTRRYGYTF; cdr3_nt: TGCGCCAGCAGCTTGGTAGCAGAACCAACGCGTAGATATGGCTACACCTTC
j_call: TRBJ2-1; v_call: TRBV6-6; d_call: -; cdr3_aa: CASTLGLEQFF; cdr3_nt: TGTGCCAGCACCCTGGGCCTGGAGCAGTTCTTC
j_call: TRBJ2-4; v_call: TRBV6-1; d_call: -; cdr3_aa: CASSPRTGWDIQYF; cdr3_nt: TGTGCCAGCAGTCCAAGGACGGGGTGGGACATTCAGTACTTC
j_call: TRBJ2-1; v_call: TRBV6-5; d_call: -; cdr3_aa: CASSYPGRAEQFF; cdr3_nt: TGTGCCAGCAGTTATCCGGGCAGGGCTGAGCAGTTCTTC
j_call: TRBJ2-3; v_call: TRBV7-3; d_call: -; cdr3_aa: CASSPGGGADTQYF; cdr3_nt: TGTGCCAGCAGCCCCGGGGGAGGCGCAGATACGCAGTATTTT
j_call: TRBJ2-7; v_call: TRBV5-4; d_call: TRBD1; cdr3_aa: CASSVDRGRGYEQYF; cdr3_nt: TGTGCCAGCAGCGTCGACAGGGGGCGCGGGTACGAGCAGTACTTC
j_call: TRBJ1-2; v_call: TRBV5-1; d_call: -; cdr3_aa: CASSSLGSHAGLSYGYTF; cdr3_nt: TGCGCCAGCAGCTCATTAGGTAGTCACGCTGGGCTCAGCTATGGCTACACCTTC
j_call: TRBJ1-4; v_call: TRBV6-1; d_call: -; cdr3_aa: CASSRQEKLFF; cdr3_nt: TGTGCCAGCAGTAGACAGGAAAAACTGTTTTTT
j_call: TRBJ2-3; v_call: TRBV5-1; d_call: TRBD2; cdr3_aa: CASDGGGGTDTQYF; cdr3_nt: TGCGCCAGTGATGGTGGGGGGGGAACAGATACGCAGTATTTT
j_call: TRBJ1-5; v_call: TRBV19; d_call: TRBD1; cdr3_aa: CASSIGQGAAQPQHF; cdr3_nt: TGTGCCAGTAGTATAGGTCAGGGGGCCGCTCAGCCCCAGCATTTT
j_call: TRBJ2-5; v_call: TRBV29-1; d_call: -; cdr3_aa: CSVRKDLWTQQETQYF; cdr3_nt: TGCAGCGTTCGAAAGGACCTCTGGACACAACAAGAGACCCAGTACTTC
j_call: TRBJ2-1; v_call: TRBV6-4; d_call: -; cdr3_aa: CASSVGKDTMRQFF; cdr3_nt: TGTGCCAGCAGTGTCGGAAAAGACACAATGAGGCAGTTCTTC
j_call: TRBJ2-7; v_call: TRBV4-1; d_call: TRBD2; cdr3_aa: CASSFRLAGIGEQYF; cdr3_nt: TGCGCCAGCAGTTTCAGACTAGCAGGCATAGGCGAGCAGTACTTC
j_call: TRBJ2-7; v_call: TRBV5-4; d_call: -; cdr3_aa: CASSLAQGKYEQYF; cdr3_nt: TGTGCCAGCAGCTTGGCACAGGGAAAATACGAGCAGTACTTC
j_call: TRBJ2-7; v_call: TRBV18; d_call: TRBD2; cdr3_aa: CASSPRLAGADEQYF; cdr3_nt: TGTGCCAGCTCACCACGTCTAGCGGGGGCCGACGAGCAGTACTTC
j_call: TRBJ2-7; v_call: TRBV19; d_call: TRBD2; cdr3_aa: CASSISPRGGEQYF; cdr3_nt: TGTGCCAGTAGTATCTCGCCCCGCGGGGGGGAGCAGTACTTC
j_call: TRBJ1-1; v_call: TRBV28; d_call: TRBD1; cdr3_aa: CASSPQGGNTEAFF; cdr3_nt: TGTGCCAGCAGCCCCCAGGGGGGGAACACTGAAGCTTTCTTT